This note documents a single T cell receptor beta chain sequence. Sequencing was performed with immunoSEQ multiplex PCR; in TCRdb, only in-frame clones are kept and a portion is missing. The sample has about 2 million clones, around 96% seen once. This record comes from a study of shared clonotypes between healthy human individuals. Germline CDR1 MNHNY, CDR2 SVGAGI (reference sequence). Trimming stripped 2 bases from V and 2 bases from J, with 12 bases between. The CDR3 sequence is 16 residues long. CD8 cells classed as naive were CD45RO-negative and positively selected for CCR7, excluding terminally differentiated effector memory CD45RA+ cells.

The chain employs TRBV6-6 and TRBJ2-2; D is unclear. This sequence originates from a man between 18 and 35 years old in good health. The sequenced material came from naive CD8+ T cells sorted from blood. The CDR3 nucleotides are TGTGCCAGCAGTTACACCAGTTCGTCTAACACCGGGGAGCTGTTTTTT. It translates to CASSYTSSSNTGELFF.